This T cell receptor (beta chain) stems from a study of blood T cell repertoires in COVID-19. The overall study: Material from acute and convalescent COVID-19 was sourced from the United States, Italy and Spain. T cells, B-cell-depleted T cells, or PBMCs provided the cDNA or gDNA that served as material.

Repertoires were generated with immunoSEQ multiplex PCR, while TCRdb's copy carries only in-frame clones and drops some. The sample includes about 260,000 clones, 80% to 85% of them seen just once. This clone showed up just once. The J segment lost 8 bases and the V segment lost 3 bases, leaving 11 bases of the junction unmatched. The CDR3 runs to 14 residues. Germline V gene lookup returns CDR1 GTSNPN and CDR2 SVGIG (reference sequence). The sequencing input was peripheral blood. The clonotype comes from a man between 60 and 75 years old with acute or convalescent COVID-19. The V call is TRBV30, the J call TRBJ1-2; 8 nucleotides agree with TRBD1. DNA for the CDR3: TGTGCCTGGAGCAGGGGACAGGCCCTAGGCGGCTACACCTTC. This codes for CAWSRGQALGGYTF.